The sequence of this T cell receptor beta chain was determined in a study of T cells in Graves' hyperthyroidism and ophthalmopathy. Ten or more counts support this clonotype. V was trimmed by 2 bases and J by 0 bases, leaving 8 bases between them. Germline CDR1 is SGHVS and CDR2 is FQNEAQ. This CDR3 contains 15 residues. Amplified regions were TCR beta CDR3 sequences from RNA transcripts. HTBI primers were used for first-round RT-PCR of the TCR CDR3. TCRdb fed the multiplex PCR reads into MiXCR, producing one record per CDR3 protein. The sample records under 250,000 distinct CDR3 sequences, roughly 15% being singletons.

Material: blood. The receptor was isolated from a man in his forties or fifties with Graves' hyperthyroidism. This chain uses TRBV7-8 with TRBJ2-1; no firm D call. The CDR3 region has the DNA TGTGCCAGCAGCTTAAGACGCAGCTCCTACAATGAGCAGTTCTTC. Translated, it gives CASSLRRSSYNEQFF. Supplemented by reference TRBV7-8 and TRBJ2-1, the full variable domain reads GAGVSQSPRYKVAKRGQDVALRCDPISGHVSLFWYQQALGQGPEFLTYFQNEAQLDKSGLPSDRFFAERPEGSVSTLKIQRTQQEDSAVYLCASSLRRSSYNEQFFGPGTRLTVL.